This TCR beta chain was obtained from a study of CD8 T cells in ankylosing spondylitis. Study-level results: Disease-associated clones were reportedly significantly overrepresented in matched ankylosing spondylitis synovial fluid. Within ankylosing spondylitis blood, a TCR beta motif made up of eight or nine highly homologous variants appeared to be characteristic.

Per germline, CDR1 MNHEY and CDR2 SVGEGT. The CDR3 loop spans 14 amino acids. The ends were cut back, 2 bases at V and 0 bases at J, with 5 bases in the middle. This clonotype was counted a few times. No antigen is known for it. As the method for making TCR beta libraries, quantitative 5'-RACE with molecular barcodes was used. One entry per CDR3 protein results from TCRdb running MiXCR on the 5' RACE reads. The table shows over 400,000 distinct CDR3 sequences, with 25% to 30% occurring only once. V is TRBV6-2 or TRBV6-3 and J is TRBJ2-4; D gene unclear. Sequencing input: blood, either unsorted or a sorted T cell fraction (not recorded which). The clonotype comes from a male donor with ankylosing spondylitis. The CDR3 region has the DNA TGTGCCAGCAGTTACGCGGTAGCCAAAAACATTCAGTACTTC. Its protein is CASSYAVAKNIQYF.